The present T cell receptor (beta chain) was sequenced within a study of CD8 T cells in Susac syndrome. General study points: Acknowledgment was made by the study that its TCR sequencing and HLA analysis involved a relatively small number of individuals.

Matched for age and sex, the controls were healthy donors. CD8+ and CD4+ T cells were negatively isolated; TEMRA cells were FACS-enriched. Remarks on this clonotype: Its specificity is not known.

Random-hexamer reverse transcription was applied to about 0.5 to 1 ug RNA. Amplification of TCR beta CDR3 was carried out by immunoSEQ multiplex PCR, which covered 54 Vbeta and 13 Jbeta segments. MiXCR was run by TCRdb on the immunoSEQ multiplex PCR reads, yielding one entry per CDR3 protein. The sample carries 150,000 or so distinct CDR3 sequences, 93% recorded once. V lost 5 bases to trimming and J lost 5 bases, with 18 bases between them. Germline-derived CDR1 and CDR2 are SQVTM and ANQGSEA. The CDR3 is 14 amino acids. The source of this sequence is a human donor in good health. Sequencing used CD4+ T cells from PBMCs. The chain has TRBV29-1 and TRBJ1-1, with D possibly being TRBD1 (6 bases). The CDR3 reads CSVPPPGRGTEAFF. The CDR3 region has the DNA TGCAGCGTTCCTCCCCCAGGGAGGGGGACTGAAGCTTTCTTT.